This TCR beta chain came from a study of T cell clonality in common variable immunodeficiency (dated by TCRdb to the mid-2010s). Here is what the overall study found, with its caveats: TCRbeta clonality was higher in CVID subjects than in healthy controls (t-test p = 0.018), and the increase was most characteristic of about a third of subjects. Fewer TCRbeta clones were shared among CVID subjects than among healthy controls (p < 0.0001). Reportedly, TCRbeta sequences from CVID had fewer deletions and N-nucleotide insertions, and highly modified clones with 13 or more V deletions were absent from CVID. It was noted by the authors that sequencing of the repertoires of T cell subpopulations would be needed to clarify the cause of the increased clonality in CVID. Although equal DNA input was used, an average of about 83,000 unique sequences per sample was obtained for controls, compared with approximately 32,000 for CVID samples. Differences among patients in the CVID cohort limited the correlations between repertoire features and clinical complications.

This clone was picked up many times. Its antigen is unknown. The read terminates 3 residues before the CDR3 end, so the remaining end is supplied by the germline J gene. Both CVID patients and healthy controls were predominantly of Caucasian heritage. Heparinized peripheral whole blood samples of about 4.5 to 8 ml were collected from each donor. Genomic DNA from adults with common variable immune deficiency (CVID) and from healthy adult controls was used for sequencing of TCRbeta CDR3 repertoires. The control group was made up of roughly 22 healthy adult volunteers (about ten male and roughly twelve female) whose ages ranged from roughly 23 to 70 years, with a mean age of around 30. Diluted blood was subjected to density centrifugation over Hypaque 1077 or Ficoll-Paque for isolation of peripheral blood mononuclear cells. Unsorted mononuclear cells served as the source of genomic DNA, which was extracted either by Qiagen column purification or by a centrifugation-based method.

Counted from cysteine to phenylalanine, this CDR3 has 16 amino acids. Only the CDR3 bases that were read are kept: 39 of them, in frame from base 1. Germline trimming amounts to 3 bases on V and 8 bases on J, with 11 as the count of junction bases outside the gene matches. The CDR1 and CDR2 encoded by the germline V gene are KGHSH and LQKENI. For sequencing, equivalent amounts of genomic DNA were input from CVID and control samples. For every sample, a 60 bp segment covering the rearranged TCRbeta CDR3 region was amplified and then sequenced. The immunoSEQ assay, a bias-corrected multiplex PCR combined with high-throughput sequencing, was used to amplify TCRbeta. For the original study's pipeline: Every unique nucleotide sequence was considered a clone and was annotated with V, D and J genes, copy number and frequency. Sequences were labeled productive if in frame, and non-productive if out of frame or containing stop codons. As previously described, clonality was computed from Shannon's entropy. Mean CDR3 Kyte-Doolittle hydropathy was derived from the predicted amino acid sequences of productive clones. Hierarchical clustering of scaled V gene usage was performed with the R hclust function using Manhattan distance and complete linkage. To assess clone sharing by CDR3 amino acid sequence, 12 repertoires per group were resampled over 100 rounds. The repertoires were screened for about 70 published EBV-specific TCRbeta sequences and approximately 240 published CMV-specific TCRbeta sequences. A couple of CVID samples yielding fewer than 10,000 sequences were excluded from analysis, leaving over 35 CVID repertoires. Sourced from immuneACCESS, this table was stored by TCRdb with only in-frame sequences that have V and J called. A share of the clones is absent; for the studies checked, an unresolved V gene accounts for under half, and the remainder has no known explanation. The D gene and trimming were derived from the DNA, and the V and J assignments and clone size from that table. With about 60,000 clones recorded, this sample contains no clone counted only once. The top ten clonotypes cover about 1.5% of the sample.

The material sequenced was peripheral blood mononuclear cells. This sequence uses TRBV18 and TRBJ2-1; TRBD2 fits 9 bases in the junction. The clonotype originates from a person between 18 and 70 years old in good health. CDR3 loop: CASSPGLAGRADEQFF. The DNA read from the CDR3 is TGTGCCAGCTCACCCGGGCTAGCGGGACGGGCAGATGAG. With the rest looked up from the reference TRBV18 and TRBJ2-1 genes rather than sequenced, the full variable domain is NAGVMQNPRHLVRRRGQEARLRCSPMKGHSHVYWYRQLPEEGLKFMVYLQKENIIDESGMPKERFSAEFPKEGPSILRIQQVVRGDSAAYFCASSPGLAGRADEQFFGPGTRLTVL.